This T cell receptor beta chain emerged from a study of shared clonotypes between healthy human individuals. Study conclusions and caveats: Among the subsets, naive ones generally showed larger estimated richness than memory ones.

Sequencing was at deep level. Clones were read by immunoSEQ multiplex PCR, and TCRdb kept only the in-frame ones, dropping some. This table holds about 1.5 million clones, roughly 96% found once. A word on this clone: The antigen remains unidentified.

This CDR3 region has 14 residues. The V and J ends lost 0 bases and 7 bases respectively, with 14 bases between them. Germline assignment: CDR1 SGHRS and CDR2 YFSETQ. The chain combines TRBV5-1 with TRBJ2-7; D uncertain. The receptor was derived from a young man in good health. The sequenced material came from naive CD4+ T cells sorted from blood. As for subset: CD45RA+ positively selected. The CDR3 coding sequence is TGCGCCAGCAGCTTGGCCACAGTAACCCATGAGCAGTACTTC. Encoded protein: CASSLATVTHEQYF.